Shown below are 23 T cell receptor beta chains from a single sample sequenced in a study of T cell repertoires in cytomegalovirus infection. TCRdb re-analysed the reads in MiXCR, keeping a single row per CDR3 protein. In the table there are some 500,000 distinct CDR3 sequences, roughly a third of which are singletons. These receptors lack a known antigen. This specimen consisted of cultured PBMCs, obtained from culture after CMV antigen stimulation. Every receptor here comes from a human donor in good health (CMV status not recorded). Some clones in this sample may be carry-over from other donors' samples.

The V call is TRBV28, the J call TRBJ2-7; 7 nucleotides line up with TRBD1. Germline V CDR1 and CDR2: MDHEN, SYDVKM. The CDR3 has 14 amino acids. With V trimmed by 4 bases and J by 0 bases, 3 bases remained unmatched. CDR3: CASSSGQTSYEQYF. CDR3 nucleotide sequence: TGTGCCAGCAGTTCGGGACAGACCTCCTACGAGCAGTACTTC. Filled out from reference TRBV28 and TRBJ2-7, the complete variable domain reads DVKVTQSSRYLVKRTGEKVFLECVQDMDHENMFWYRQDPGLGLRLIYFSYDVKMKEKGDIPEGYSVSREKKERFSLILESASTNQTSMYLCASSSGQTSYEQYFGPGTRLTVT.

V and J are TRBV11-2 and TRBJ1-2; D might be TRBD1 (5 bases). Trimming took 6 bases from V and 6 from J, leaving 17 bases between them. Germline CDR1 and CDR2: SGHAT and FQNNGV. The CDR3 has 14 residues. This chain's CDR3 is CASSRIGVMNGYTF. In nucleotides, the CDR3 is TGTGCCAGCAGTCGTATAGGGGTTATGAATGGCTACACCTTC.

This clonotype turned up a few times. This chain links TRBV7-9 with TRBJ1-1, with D perhaps TRBD1 (5 bases). V lost 1 base, J lost 1 base, and 19 bases lay in between. This CDR3 is built from 18 residues. CDR1 and CDR2 from the germline V gene are SEHNR and FQNEAQ (reference sequence). DNA of the CDR3: TGTGCCAGCAGCTTAGGGGGGGAAATAAATGACAGGAACACTGAAGCTTTCTTT. It is translated as CASSLGGEINDRNTEAFF.

This clonotype was observed a single time. This chain uses TRBV24-1 with TRBJ1-5; D unclear. Trimming left V 4 bases short and J 2 bases short, with 8 bases between. Per germline, CDR1 KGHDR and CDR2 SFDVKD. The CDR3 runs to 14 residues. CDR3 nucleotides: TGTGCCACCAGTGAGGTTGGTCGCAATCAGCCCCAGCATTTT. Translating gives CATSEVGRNQPQHF.

CDR3 protein: CASSHRTSGGELFF. Written as DNA, the CDR3 is TGTGCCAGCAGCCACCGGACCTCCGGCGGGGAGCTGTTTTTT. V is TRBV7-6 and J is TRBJ2-2; D is unclear. Looked up from germline, CDR1 is SGHVS and CDR2 is FNYEAQ. The CDR3 is 14 amino acids. V dropped 5 bases and J dropped 7 bases, with 14 bases sitting between them.

In this sample, this clonotype turned up a few times. This chain links TRBV11-2 with TRBJ2-2, with D maybe TRBD1 (6 bases). V shed 7 bases and J shed 3 bases, with 9 bases lying between them. The CDR3 extends over 13 amino acids. Germline CDR1 SGHAT, CDR2 FQNNGV. CDR3 region: CASKKGDTGELFF. The CDR3, as DNA: TGTGCCAGCAAGAAGGGGGACACCGGGGAGCTGTTTTTT.

Only a few counts were recorded for this clonotype. V is TRBV11-2 and J is TRBJ2-1; D is unclear. Germline V gives CDR1 SGHAT, CDR2 FQNNGV. V was cut by 5 bases and J by 2 bases, with 13 bases left in between. There are 15 residues in the CDR3. The CDR3 sequence is CASSLFYTAYNEQFF. The CDR3, as DNA: TGTGCCAGCAGCCTATTCTATACGGCCTACAATGAGCAGTTCTTC.

The chain is built from TRBV29-1 and TRBJ2-3; tentatively, D is TRBD1 or TRBD2 (6 bases each). Germline loops: CDR1 SQVTM, CDR2 ANQGSEA. With 2 bases removed from V and 4 bases from J, the gap between germline ends came to 10 bases. The CDR3 is 13 amino acids. This CDR3 reads CSVESGASDTQYF. Written as DNA, the CDR3 is TGCAGCGTTGAATCGGGGGCATCAGATACGCAGTATTTT.

This clonotype has a count of ten or more. CDR3 loop: CASSSPGSGNFYNEQFF. DNA for the CDR3: TGTGCCAGCAGCTCCCCGGGGAGCGGGAACTTCTACAATGAGCAGTTCTTC. The chain employs TRBV7-3 and TRBJ2-1, with 7 bases matching TRBD2. This CDR3 comprises 17 residues. Germline-derived CDR1 and CDR2 are SGHTA and FQGTGA. The ends lost 4 bases at V and 3 bases at J; junction bases unmatched: 12.

This clonotype appeared many times. The V gene is TRBV7-2, the J gene TRBJ2-5, with 12 positions matching TRBD1. Germline V gene data show CDR1 as SGHTA and CDR2 as FQGNSA. The CDR3 consists of 15 residues. J was trimmed by 5 bases and V by 3 bases; bases with no gene match: 4. CDR3 amino acids: CASSFGTGGGETQYF. The CDR3 nucleotides are TGTGCCAGCAGCTTCGGGACAGGGGGCGGGGAGACCCAGTACTTC.

The chain employs TRBV28 and TRBJ1-5; 9 bases line up with TRBD1. CDR1 and CDR2 (germline): MDHEN, SYDVKM. V trimming: 7 bases; J trimming: 4 bases; junction bases outside the gene matches: 17. The CDR3 runs 18 residues. The CDR3 is CASKLPGQGSLENQPQHF. The CDR3 nucleotides are TGTGCCAGCAAGCTTCCGGGACAGGGTTCACTCGAAAATCAGCCCCAGCATTTT.

This chain links TRBV20-1 with TRBJ2-1; D gene unclear. Trimming stripped 3 bases from V and 3 bases from J, with 12 bases between. The CDR3 spans 14 residues. Germline V gene data show CDR1 as DFQATT and CDR2 as SNEGSKA (reference sequence). CDR3 protein: CSASRARGYNEQFF. In DNA form, the CDR3 reads TGCAGTGCTAGTAGAGCGCGCGGCTACAATGAGCAGTTCTTC.

This clonotype was picked up many times. The gene calls are TRBV7-2 and TRBJ2-7, with TRBD2 matching 7 bases. This CDR3 has 14 residues. Germline CDR1 and CDR2: SGHTA and FQGNSA. J was trimmed by 0 bases and V by 5 bases; bases with no gene match: 4. The CDR3 region is CASSHGGSSYEQYF. CDR3 DNA sequence: TGTGCCAGCAGCCACGGCGGGAGCTCCTACGAGCAGTACTTC.

This clonotype was seen many times. The genes are TRBV7-2 and TRBJ2-7; D possibly uses TRBD1 or TRBD2 (5 bases each). V lost 5 bases and J lost 7, with 15 bases in between. Germline values: CDR1 SGHTA, CDR2 FQGNSA. CDR3 length: 13 amino acids. This CDR3 reads CASSRDPIGEQYF. CDR3 DNA sequence: TGTGCCAGCAGCCGGGACCCCATAGGGGAGCAGTACTTC.

The V gene is TRBV12-3 or TRBV12-4, the J gene TRBJ2-3; weak D call: TRBD1 (6 bases). V lost 5 bases and J lost 4, with 16 bases in between. The CDR3 loop spans 15 amino acids. This CDR3 reads CASSKEVRGPDTQYF. CDR3 sequence (DNA): TGTGCCAGCAGTAAAGAGGTCAGGGGACCAGATACGCAGTATTTT.

V is TRBV7-9 and J is TRBJ1-1, with D possibly being TRBD1 (6 bases). The germline V gene has CDR1 SEHNR and CDR2 FQNEAQ (reference sequence). CDR3 length: 15 residues. The ends were cut back, 5 bases at V and 0 bases at J, with 13 bases in the middle. The CDR3 protein is CASSIGQTMNTEAFF. As DNA, the CDR3 is TGTGCCAGCAGCATAGGACAGACCATGAACACTGAAGCTTTCTTT.

This clonotype was seen a few times. The chain links TRBV7-6 to TRBJ2-5, with D possibly matching TRBD1 (6 bases). The V and J ends lost 5 bases and 2 bases respectively, with 18 bases between them. Germline-derived CDR1 and CDR2 are SGHVS and FNYEAQ. There are 16 residues in the CDR3. CDR3 sequence: CASSPRVDSRQETQYF. CDR3 coding DNA: TGTGCCAGCAGCCCGCGGGTGGACAGTCGACAAGAGACCCAGTACTTC.

This clonotype was counted a few times. The chain is built from TRBV7-9 and TRBJ2-5, with unresolved D. CDR3 length equals 14 residues. Trimming cost V 3 bases and J 2 bases, with 10 bases left between them. CDR1 is SEHNR, CDR2 FQNEAQ, per germline (reference sequence). CDR3: CASSLVPQQETQYF. CDR3 bases: TGTGCCAGCAGCTTGGTGCCACAACAAGAGACCCAGTACTTC.

This clonotype showed up just a few times. The chain joins TRBV12-5 to TRBJ2-1; D remains unclear. This CDR3 contains 16 residues. Germline-derived CDR1 and CDR2 are LGHNT and FRNRAP. V lost 0 bases to trimming and J lost 7 bases, with 16 bases between them. The CDR3 region is CASGLVLTGLGNEQFF. CDR3 coding DNA: TGTGCTAGTGGTTTGGTGTTGACCGGTCTTGGGAATGAGCAGTTCTTC.

In its sample, this clonotype was seen many times. The genes are TRBV11-2 and TRBJ2-7; maybe TRBD1 (6 bases). The V gene lost 2 bases and the J gene lost 1 base, with 15 bases spanning the gap. CDR1 is SGHAT, CDR2 FQNNGV, per germline. The CDR3 spans 16 residues. The CDR3 DNA sequence: TGTGCCAGCAGCTTAAATCTGGGACACCTATCCTACGAGCAGTACTTC. Protein: CASSLNLGHLSYEQYF.

This clonotype was counted between two and nine times. The chain is built from TRBV11-2 and TRBJ2-7; 10 nucleotides line up with TRBD1. From germline, CDR1 is SGHAT and CDR2 FQNNGV. V gave up 5 bases and J gave up 3 bases; unmatched junction bases: 4. The CDR3 has 14 amino acids. The CDR3 DNA sequence: TGTGCCAGCAGCAACCGGGACAGGGGCTACGAGCAGTACTTC. Translated, it gives CASSNRDRGYEQYF. Using reference TRBV11-2 and TRBJ2-7 for the parts outside the CDR3, the full variable domain is EAGVAQSPRYKIIEKRQSVAFWCNPISGHATLYWYQQILGQGPKLLIQFQNNGVVDDSQLPKDRFSAERLKGVDSTLKIQPAKLEDSAVYLCASSNRDRGYEQYFGPGTRLTVT.

This clonotype was seen a few times. The chain joins TRBV28 to TRBJ2-2, with a weak D call TRBD2 (5 bases). The ends were cut back, 6 bases at V and 4 bases at J, with 15 bases in the middle. The CDR3 contains 15 residues. Germline loops: CDR1 MDHEN, CDR2 SYDVKM. The CDR3 region has the DNA TGTGCCAGCAGGCTTGGACTCTACCCCACCGGGGAGCTGTTTTTT. Amino acid sequence: CASRLGLYPTGELFF.

At least ten counts were recorded for this clonotype. The rearrangement links TRBV7-2 to TRBJ2-5, with D possibly being TRBD1 (5 bases). Germline CDR1 SGHTA, CDR2 FQGNSA. V lost 6 bases to trimming and J lost 5 bases, with 16 bases between them. There are 14 residues in the CDR3. The CDR3 here is CASRPRRGQETQYF. In DNA, the CDR3 is TGTGCCAGCAGACCCCGTAGGGGTCAGGAGACCCAGTACTTC.